The 15 T cell receptor beta chains below were found in one sample sequenced in a study of response to subunit inactivated influenza vaccine. TCRdb fed the RT-PCR reads into MiXCR, producing one record per CDR3 protein. There are 530,000 or so distinct CDR3 sequences in the sample; 12% occur only once, and roughly a tenth lies in the top ten. Sequenced material: PBMCs from blood, taken on the day of vaccination. These receptors were collected from a man aged 45-65 years who received an inactivated influenza vaccine.

The gene calls are TRBV18 and TRBJ2-2; D uncertain. V was trimmed by 3 bases and J by 0 bases, leaving 11 bases between them. Germline assignment: CDR1 KGHSH and CDR2 LQKENI. CDR3 length: 16 amino acids. In DNA, the CDR3 is TGTGCCAGCTCACCCCTCCGCGTCGCGAACACCGGGGAGCTGTTTTTT. Its protein product is CASSPLRVANTGELFF.

This chain links TRBV5-5 with TRBJ2-7; 10 bases match TRBD2. The length of the CDR3 is 15 residues. Germline V lookup: CDR1 SGHKS, CDR2 YYEKEE (reference sequence). V was pared by 2 bases and J by 4 bases, with 6 bases of the junction left unmatched. The CDR3 sequence is CASSFSLAGAYEQYF. The CDR3, as DNA: TGTGCCAGCAGCTTCTCTCTAGCGGGAGCATACGAGCAGTACTTC.

This clonotype has only a few counts. J is TRBJ2-6 and V is TRBV4-2; 8 positions agree with TRBD1. Losses at the gene ends were 1 base for V and 0 bases for J; bases not matched to a gene: 2. The CDR3 spans 17 residues. Per germline, CDR1 LGHNA and CDR2 YNFKEQ. CDR3 loop: CASSQGTGSSGANVLTF. The DNA for the CDR3 is TGTGCCAGCAGCCAAGGGACAGGGAGCTCTGGGGCCAACGTCCTGACTTTC.

This clonotype was seen only a few times. This sequence joins TRBV30 and TRBJ2-2, with D perhaps assigned TRBD1 or TRBD2 (6 bases each). Between the trimmed V and J ends, which lost 3 bases and 5 bases, there was a span of 16 bases. The CDR3 has 15 residues. The germline CDR1 and CDR2 sequences are GTSNPN and SVGIG (reference sequence). CDR3 nucleotides: TGTGCCTGGAGGGAGGGGGGAAGGGTGACCGGGGAGCTGTTTTTT. Its protein is CAWREGGRVTGELFF. The complete variable domain, with remaining parts taken from reference TRBV30 and TRBJ2-2, reads SQTIHQWPATLVQPVGSPLSLECTVEGTSNPNLYWYRQAAGRGLQLLFYSVGIGQISSEVPQNLSASRPQDRQFILSSKKLLLSDSGFYLCAWREGGRVTGELFFGEGSRLTVL.

The table lists this clonotype with a few counts. The V call is TRBV7-9, the J call TRBJ1-2; perhaps TRBD1 as D (5 bases). The CDR3 spans 15 residues. Trimming left V 5 bases short and J 3 bases short, with 16 bases between. CDR1 and CDR2 (germline): SEHNR, FQNEAQ (reference sequence). Here the CDR3 reads CASSRETGRYYGYTF. CDR3 sequence (DNA): TGTGCCAGCAGCCGAGAGACGGGACGGTACTATGGCTACACCTTC.

The sample holds many counts of this clonotype. This chain links TRBV6-2 or TRBV6-3 with TRBJ2-3; D is unclear. The CDR3 sequence is 11 residues long. The V end lost 8 bases, the J end lost 1 base, and 4 bases lay between the germline ends. The V gene's germline CDR1 is MNHEY and CDR2 SVGEGT. Written as DNA, the CDR3 is TGTGCCAGCGGGGGCACAGATACGCAGTATTTT. Translated, it gives CASGGTDTQYF.

This chain links TRBV5-5 with TRBJ2-7; unclear D gene. This CDR3 comprises 13 residues. The V gene's germline CDR1 is SGHKS and CDR2 YYEKEE (reference sequence). Trimming left V 0 bases short and J 6 bases short, with 10 bases between. CDR3 loop: CASSLASVFEQYF. The DNA for the CDR3 is TGTGCCAGCAGCTTGGCTTCTGTTTTCGAGCAGTACTTC. Combining the CDR3 with reference TRBV5-5 and TRBJ2-7 gives the whole variable domain DAGVTQSPTHLIKTRGQQVTLRCSPISGHKSVSWYQQVLGQGPQFIFQYYEKEERGRGNFPDRFSARQFPNYSSELNVNALLLGDSALYLCASSLASVFEQYFGPGTRLTVT.

The table lists this clonotype with many counts. This chain joins TRBV6-2 or TRBV6-3 and TRBJ2-5, with D possibly matching TRBD1 (5 bases). Trimming pared 1 base from V and 3 bases from J, leaving 12 bases between. In germline, CDR1 is MNHEY, CDR2 SVGEGT. This CDR3 spans 15 amino acids. The CDR3 bases are TGTGCCAGCAGTTACTACAGGAAAGGAAAAGAGACCCAGTACTTC. It translates to CASSYYRKGKETQYF.

The V and J genes are TRBV7-2 and TRBJ2-1; 11 nucleotides line up with TRBD1. V shed 5 bases, J shed 3 bases, and the junction held 9 bases outside the gene matches. Germline CDR1 and CDR2: SGHTA and FQGNSA. The CDR3 totals 17 residues. For the CDR3, the DNA is TGTGCCAGCAGCCTTCCCGGACAGGGGGCAATCTACAATGAGCAGTTCTTC. This gives the protein CASSLPGQGAIYNEQFF.

V usage is TRBV5-1 and J usage is TRBJ2-3; the D gene is possibly TRBD2 (6 bases). This CDR3 contains 14 residues. Germline V lookup: CDR1 SGHRS, CDR2 YFSETQ. Trimming took off 5 bases at V and 6 bases at J, with 16 bases between the two ends. This CDR3 is CASSRAEAGDTQYF. CDR3 DNA sequence: TGCGCCAGCAGTCGAGCGGAGGCGGGGGATACGCAGTATTTT.

The chain carries TRBV12-3 or TRBV12-4 and TRBJ2-5; 7 bases match TRBD2. The trim removed 5 bases at V and 2 bases at J, leaving 5 bases unmatched. The CDR3 sequence is 14 residues long. CDR3 protein: CASSHQLAQETQYF. The CDR3 region has the DNA TGTGCCAGCAGTCACCAACTAGCGCAAGAGACCCAGTACTTC.

The V gene is TRBV2, the J gene TRBJ2-5; 13 bases match TRBD2. This CDR3 has 17 residues. The J segment lost 2 bases and the V segment lost 5 bases, leaving 8 bases of the junction unmatched. Germline V lookup: CDR1 SNHLY, CDR2 FYNNEI. The CDR3 nucleotides are TGTGCCAGCAGTACCTCCGGGACTAGCGGGGATCAAGAGACCCAGTACTTC. Translating gives CASSTSGTSGDQETQYF. Complete variable domain (other parts from reference TRBV2 and TRBJ2-5): EPEVTQTPSHQVTQMGQEVILRCVPISNHLYFYWYRQILGQKVEFLVSFYNNEISEKSEIFDDQFSVERPDGSNFTLKIRSTKLEDSAMYFCASSTSGTSGDQETQYFGPGTRLLVL.

This clonotype was seen repeatedly, ten times or more. This sequence joins TRBV20-1 and TRBJ2-3; D not certain. The CDR3 has 13 residues. From germline, CDR1 is DFQATT and CDR2 SNEGSKA (reference sequence). V lost 3 bases, J lost 2 bases, and 9 bases lay in between. The CDR3 sequence: CSASDGYTDTQYF. The CDR3 region has the DNA TGCAGTGCTAGCGACGGGTACACAGATACGCAGTATTTT.

The rearrangement joins TRBV9 to TRBJ2-2; D gene ambiguous. Trimming removed 3 bases at V and 4 bases at J, with 16 bases between. The CDR3 spans 16 residues. Germline V lookup: CDR1 SGDLS, CDR2 YYNGEE. The CDR3, as DNA: TGTGCCAGCAGCGACGGCGGTCTTGGAATCACCGGGGAGCTGTTTTTT. Its translation is CASSDGGLGITGELFF.

This clonotype has more than one count but fewer than ten. The rearrangement uses TRBV24-1 and TRBJ2-1, with TRBD1 identical over 9 bases. Germline V gene data show CDR1 as KGHDR and CDR2 as SFDVKD. The trim removed 3 bases at V and 0 bases at J, leaving 5 bases unmatched. There are 17 residues in the CDR3. The DNA of the CDR3 is TGTGCCACCAGTGATCTCGCGACAGGGGGCTCCTACAATGAGCAGTTCTTC. Protein: CATSDLATGGSYNEQFF.